This T cell receptor (beta chain) was identified in a study of response to subunit inactivated influenza vaccine. Each CDR3 protein is one row after TCRdb ran MiXCR on the RT-PCR reads. The table records more than 450,000 distinct CDR3 sequences, approximately 12% of them present only once. Germline V gene data show CDR1 as KGHDR and CDR2 as SFDVKD. V was clipped by 4 bases and J by 5 bases; unmatched bases: 9. CDR3 size: 15 residues. The material sequenced was PBMCs from blood, taken on the day of vaccination. The clonotype originates from a man in his fifties who received an inactivated influenza vaccine. The V call is TRBV24-1, the J call TRBJ2-5, with TRBD1 matching over 7 bases. The CDR3 is CATSDNRGRGETQYF. The CDR3, as DNA: TGTGCCACCAGTGACAACAGGGGTAGAGGGGAGACCCAGTACTTC.